A single sample is the source of the 19 T cell receptor beta chains below, sequenced in a study of T cell repertoires in cytomegalovirus infection. For these TCRs, the target antigens are not known. In TCRdb, the reads were re-called with MiXCR into one record per CDR3 protein. The repertoire holds hundreds of thousands of distinct CDR3 sequences, around a third seen once, with 18% in the top ten. Source: cultured PBMCs, taken from culture after CMV antigen stimulation. The receptors shown here come from a human donor in good health (CMV status not recorded). Some clones in this sample may be carry-over from other donors' samples.

V and J are TRBV19 and TRBJ2-7; TRBD1 agrees at 10 bases. The V segment lost 4 bases and the J segment 4 bases; nucleotides outside the gene matches: 7. The CDR3 runs to 15 residues. Looked up from germline, CDR1 is LNHDA and CDR2 is SQIVND (reference sequence). CDR3 in amino acids: CASSTQGQGMYEQYF. The CDR3 region has the DNA TGTGCCAGTAGTACCCAGGGACAGGGGATGTACGAGCAGTACTTC.

The rearrangement uses TRBV6-1 and TRBJ1-1; D not certain. The CDR3 covers 15 residues. The germline CDR1 and CDR2 sequences are MNHNS and SASEGT. Trimming took 2 bases from V and 0 from J, leaving 10 bases between them. In nucleotides, the CDR3 is TGTGCCAGCAGTGAAAGGGCGGGCGTGAACACTGAAGCTTTCTTT. Translated, it gives CASSERAGVNTEAFF.

The chain links TRBV7-9 to TRBJ1-1; the D is unclear. V was trimmed by 0 bases and J by 11 bases, leaving 19 bases between them. The CDR3 runs to 15 residues. Germline CDR1 is SEHNR and CDR2 is FQNEAQ (reference sequence). The CDR3 region is CASSLARYGGRLAFF. The CDR3 nucleotides are TGTGCCAGCAGCTTAGCGCGTTATGGCGGTCGCCTGGCTTTCTTT.

The chain employs TRBV29-1 and TRBJ2-5; 7 bases agree with TRBD1. After removal of 4 bases from V and 4 bases from J, the junction contained 3 bases not matched to a gene. Germline V gene lookup returns CDR1 SQVTM and CDR2 ANQGSEA. The CDR3 length is 12 residues. The CDR3 bases are TGCAGCGTTGGGTCAGGGGGAGAGACCCAGTACTTC. Amino acids: CSVGSGGETQYF. Using reference TRBV29-1 and TRBJ2-5 for the parts outside the CDR3, the full variable domain is SAVISQKPSRDICQRGTSLTIQCQVDSQVTMMFWYRQQPGQSLTLIATANQGSEATYESGFVIDKFPISRPNLTFSTLTVSNMSPEDSSIYLCSVGSGGETQYFGPGTRLLVL.

The V and J genes are TRBV7-6 and TRBJ1-1; unclear D gene. V gave up 2 bases and J gave up 2 bases, with 6 bases separating them. The CDR3 has 13 residues. CDR1 and CDR2 (germline): SGHVS, FNYEAQ. CDR3 sequence: CASSLRDNTEAFF. The CDR3 DNA sequence: TGTGCCAGCAGCTTAAGGGATAACACTGAAGCTTTCTTT. The variable domain in full, with the rest retrieved from reference TRBV7-6 and TRBJ1-1, is GAGVSQSPRYKVTKRGQDVALRCDPISGHVSLYWYRQALGQGPEFLTYFNYEAQQDKSGLPNDRFSAERPEGSISTLTIQRTEQRDSAMYRCASSLRDNTEAFFGQGTRLTVV.

This clonotype has ten or more counts. The J gene is TRBJ2-3, the V gene TRBV7-2; D remains ambiguous. Germline CDR1 is SGHTA and CDR2 is FQGNSA. Trimming pared 1 base from V and 5 bases from J, leaving 7 bases between. CDR3 size: 13 residues. In nucleotides, the CDR3 is TGTGCCAGCAGCTTAGTTGTCGGAGATACGCAGTATTTT. It yields the protein CASSLVVGDTQYF.

This clonotype was detected many times. V is TRBV7-2 and J is TRBJ2-1; D gene unclear. The CDR3 length is 13 residues. Germline CDR1 is SGHTA and CDR2 is FQGNSA. The germline V and J ends were trimmed by 2 bases and 9 bases, with 11 bases remaining between them. This CDR3 is CASSLIVVGEQFF. The CDR3 DNA reads as TGTGCCAGCAGCTTAATAGTGGTAGGTGAGCAGTTCTTC.

Only a few counts were recorded for this clonotype. The J gene is TRBJ2-1, the V gene TRBV12-3 or TRBV12-4; 10 nucleotides align to TRBD2. CDR3 length: 15 amino acids. Trimming at V came to 5 bases and at J to 4 bases, leaving 5 bases not matched to a gene. The CDR3 nucleotides read TGTGCCAGCAGTCAAAAACTAGCGGGGTACAATGAGCAGTTCTTC. This sequence encodes CASSQKLAGYNEQFF.

The chain employs TRBV11-2 and TRBJ2-1; 7 bases are shared with TRBD2. The CDR3 spans 16 residues. The ends lost 3 bases at V and 4 bases at J; junction bases unmatched: 9. Germline-derived CDR1 and CDR2 are SGHAT and FQNNGV. CDR3 DNA: TGTGCCAGCAGCTTGGGTTCTAGCGGAACTTACAATGAGCAGTTCTTC. This codes for CASSLGSSGTYNEQFF.

This clonotype was seen a few times. The CDR3 coding sequence is TGTGCCCCGGCTCAGGGTTGGGACGGGGAGCTGTTTTTT. Protein product: CAPAQGWDGELFF. V usage is TRBV7-9 and J usage is TRBJ2-2, with D tentatively TRBD1 (5 bases). Germline-derived CDR1 and CDR2 are SEHNR and FQNEAQ (reference sequence). Trimming took off 11 bases at V and 7 bases at J, with 17 bases between the two ends. This CDR3 is 13 amino acids long.

This chain uses TRBV20-1 with TRBJ2-7; D call uncertain. CDR1 DFQATT and CDR2 SNEGSKA come from the germline V gene (reference sequence). CDR3 length equals 11 residues. The V end lost 5 bases, the J end lost 8 bases, and 13 bases lay between the germline ends. CDR3: CSAHRASKQYF. As DNA, the CDR3 is TGCAGTGCTCACCGGGCCTCAAAGCAGTACTTC.

The chain carries TRBV7-4 and TRBJ1-4; no clear D. In germline, CDR1 is SGHVT, CDR2 SQSDAQ. This CDR3 region has 16 residues. V was shortened by 1 base and J by 2 bases, with 11 bases between the two germline ends. Written as DNA, the CDR3 is TGTGCCAGCAGCTTAGGTCTGAGGGCGACTAATGAAAAACTGTTTTTT. Translating gives CASSLGLRATNEKLFF.

This clonotype was counted a few times. The chain links TRBV12-3 or TRBV12-4 to TRBJ2-3, with D possibly matching TRBD1 (6 bases). Deletions cut 3 bases from V and 1 base from J, with 17 bases between. The CDR3 runs 17 residues. The CDR3 nucleotides are TGTGCCAGCAGTTTCGCCTCTCCGGACAGCCGCACAGATACGCAGTATTTT. As protein: CASSFASPDSRTDTQYF.

This clonotype was found a few times. The genes are TRBV11-3 and TRBJ2-2; 8 bases line up with TRBD1. In germline, CDR1 is SGHNT, CDR2 YENEEA. The CDR3 extends over 18 amino acids. J gave up 6 bases and V 5 bases, and 17 bases lay outside the gene matches. The CDR3 DNA is TGTGCCAGCAGCCCCGCCGGGTCCGGACAGGGAGGTTCCGGGGAGCTGTTTTTT. Its protein is CASSPAGSGQGGSGELFF. Full variable domain (missing parts from reference TRBV11-3 and TRBJ2-2): EAGVVQSPRYKIIEKKQPVAFWCNPISGHNTLYWYLQNLGQGPELLIRYENEEAVDDSQLPKDRFSAERLKGVDSTLKIQPAELGDSAVYLCASSPAGSGQGGSGELFFGEGSRLTVL.

Worth noting for this clonotype: One junction end disagrees with the germline gene, perhaps due to a read error. This sequence joins TRBV11-2 and TRBJ1-2; 9 nucleotides line up with TRBD1. This CDR3 contains 16 residues. CDR1 SGHAT and CDR2 FQNNGV come from the germline V gene. The CDR3 DNA reads TGTGCCAGCAGCTTACCCGGACAGGGGCGTACCTATAGCTACACCTTC. This sequence encodes CASSLPGQGRTYSYTF.

This clonotype appeared once. This chain links TRBV29-1 with TRBJ2-7, with D unclear. V was clipped by 6 bases and J by 0 bases, with 12 bases between them. CDR3 size: 13 residues. Germline V gene sequence: CDR1 SQVTM, CDR2 ANQGSEA. The CDR3 sequence is CSVIPALSYEQYF. Here the CDR3 DNA reads TGCAGCGTCATTCCAGCACTCTCCTACGAGCAGTACTTC.

The gene calls are TRBV20-1 and TRBJ1-6; no reliable D call. The ends were cut back, 2 bases at V and 7 bases at J, with 18 bases in the middle. The CDR3 length is 16 residues. The germline V gene has CDR1 DFQATT and CDR2 SNEGSKA (reference sequence). The CDR3 here is CSARTLNRARNSPLHF. CDR3 bases: TGCAGTGCTAGAACCTTGAACCGGGCCCGAAATTCACCCCTCCACTTT.

This clonotype was recorded at least ten times. The chain is built from TRBV7-2 and TRBJ2-3; no clear D gene. Germline CDR1 SGHTA, CDR2 FQGNSA. This CDR3 is built from 12 residues. V was pared by 5 bases and J by 3 bases, with 6 bases between. Written as DNA, the CDR3 is TGTGCCAGCAGCCTCAGGACAGATACGCAGTATTTT. Translating gives CASSLRTDTQYF.

This chain links TRBV12-3 or TRBV12-4 with TRBJ1-5; TRBD1 aligns across 7 bases. This CDR3 contains 14 residues. Trimming removed 4 bases from V and 5 bases from J; junction bases left unmatched: 5. For the CDR3, the DNA is TGTGCCAGCAGTTCCACAGGGGACTATCAGCCCCAGCATTTT. It specifies CASSSTGDYQPQHF.